The 9 T cell receptor beta chains given below trace back to one sample, sequenced in a study of blood T cells in healthy people across ages. The authors ran a second PCR of 7 to 11 cycles using a sample-barcoded 5' primer and a J-beta primer mix. Using its own MiXCR run on the 5' RACE reads, TCRdb lists one record per CDR3 protein. The sample holds 710,000 or so distinct CDR3 sequences, about a third seen once. The specimen sequenced was blood. These receptors all stem from a woman of 80 years or more in good health.

The chain is built from TRBV5-5 and TRBJ2-3, with TRBD2 matching 9 bases. Germline lookup yields CDR1 SGHKS and CDR2 YYEKEE (reference sequence). The CDR3 covers 18 residues. The junction had 8 bases not matched to a gene; V was cut back by 0 bases and J by 0 bases. The CDR3 sequence is CASSLVPSGKVSTDTQYF. The CDR3 bases are TGTGCCAGCAGCTTGGTGCCTAGCGGGAAAGTCAGCACAGATACGCAGTATTTT.

As to this clonotype: A much larger clonotype is one base distant, so this may be a read error. The chain carries TRBV7-3 and TRBJ1-1; no definite D call. This CDR3 is 14 amino acids long. Germline loops: CDR1 SGHTA, CDR2 FQGTGA. In DNA, the CDR3 is TGTGCCAGCAGCGCACCAGGCTTGAACACTGAAACTTTCTTT. Protein product: CASSAPGLNTETFF.

This clonotype was seen many times. V and J are TRBV11-3 and TRBJ2-3; 7 bases match TRBD1. J lost 0 bases, V lost 3 bases, and 3 bases had no gene match. The V gene's germline CDR1 is SGHNT and CDR2 YENEEA. The length of the CDR3 is 15 residues. Here the CDR3 DNA reads TGTGCCAGCAGCTTCGGACAGGCGAGCACAGATACGCAGTATTTT. Translating it yields CASSFGQASTDTQYF.

This clonotype occurred many times. This rearrangement joins TRBV29-1 to TRBJ2-3, with 10 bases matching TRBD2. The junction had 3 bases not matched to a gene; V was cut back by 3 bases and J by 0 bases. The CDR3 spans 15 residues. CDR1 SQVTM and CDR2 ANQGSEA come from the germline V gene. CDR3 DNA: TGCAGCGTTGATAGCGGGGGGCGTAGCACAGATACGCAGTATTTT. Its translation: CSVDSGGRSTDTQYF.

This sequence joins TRBV5-1 and TRBJ2-7, with TRBD1 identical over 10 bases. The CDR3 is 15 amino acids. CDR1 and CDR2 from the germline V gene are SGHRS and YFSETQ. With V trimmed by 3 bases and J by 6 bases, 9 bases remained unmatched. The CDR3: CASSSYPGTGVEQYF. In DNA form, the CDR3 reads TGCGCCAGCAGCTCGTACCCCGGGACAGGGGTCGAGCAGTACTTC. Drawing the rest from reference TRBV5-1 and TRBJ2-7, the complete variable domain is KAGVTQTPRYLIKTRGQQVTLSCSPISGHRSVSWYQQTPGQGLQFLFEYFSETQRNKGNFPGRFSGRQFSNSRSEMNVSTLELGDSALYLCASSSYPGTGVEQYFGPGTRLTVT.

This clonotype was counted only a few times. This may be a read error, as it is one base from a much larger clone. The gene calls are TRBV7-2 and TRBJ2-1; D is possibly TRBD1 (6 bases). The assigned J gene may be wrong: the sequence end matches TRBJ2-7 better. Germline CDR1 SGHTA, CDR2 FQGNSA. The CDR3 contains 15 residues. This chain's CDR3 is CASSNPWGLHNEQYF. The CDR3 region has the DNA TGTGCCAGCAGCAATCCGTGGGGGCTTCACAATGAGCAGTACTTC.

A remark on this clonotype: A read error may explain this, as a much larger clone is one base away. This rearrangement joins TRBV5-8 to TRBJ2-5; 7 nucleotides match TRBD2. Germline-derived CDR1 and CDR2 are SGHTS and YDEGEE. The CDR3 length is 15 residues. The CDR3 nucleotides are TGTACCAGCAGCTTCCCGGGGGGAAGGGGAGAGACCCAGTACTTC. It encodes CTSSFPGGRGETQYF.

This clonotype showed up many times. The rearrangement uses TRBV30 and TRBJ2-1; no reliable D call. The CDR3 length is 12 residues. Germline-derived CDR1 and CDR2 are GTSNPN and SVGIG (reference sequence). Trimming stripped 2 bases from V and 5 bases from J, with 7 bases between. As DNA, the CDR3 is TGTGCCTGGAGTTCCGCTAACAATGAGCAGTTCTTC. Encoded protein: CAWSSANNEQFF. The variable domain in full, completed from reference TRBV30 and TRBJ2-1, reads SQTIHQWPATLVQPVGSPLSLECTVEGTSNPNLYWYRQAAGRGLQLLFYSVGIGQISSEVPQNLSASRPQDRQFILSSKKLLLSDSGFYLCAWSSANNEQFFGPGTRLTVL.

The DNA of the CDR3 is TGTGCCAGCAGGCCCGCGGGACAGCCCCAGCATTTT. Amino acid sequence: CASRPAGQPQHF. The V call is TRBV6-2 or TRBV6-3, the J call TRBJ1-5; D unclear. CDR1 is MNHEY and CDR2 is SVGEGT in the germline V gene. The CDR3 length is 12 residues. Trimming shortened V by 6 bases and J by 7 bases, and 10 bases separated the two germline ends.